These 5 T cell receptor beta chains originate from one sample sequenced in a study of blood T cell repertoires in COVID-19. Data came from immunoSEQ multiplex PCR; TCRdb stores just in-frame clones and leaves some out. The sample yields some 400,000 clones, over 75% seen once. Source material: peripheral blood. All receptors come from a woman aged 25 to 39 with COVID-19, enrolled during active disease.

J is TRBJ2-7 and V is TRBV5-8; 8 bases are shared with TRBD1. Losses at the gene ends were 5 bases for V and 5 bases for J; bases not matched to a gene: 6. Germline V gives CDR1 SGHTS, CDR2 YDEGEE. The CDR3 covers 13 residues. The CDR3 bases are TGTGCCAGCAGTTACAGGACAGGGCACGAGCAGTACTTC. It encodes CASSYRTGHEQYF. The full variable domain, its missing parts supplied by reference TRBV5-8 and TRBJ2-7, is EAGVTQSPTHLIKTRGQQATLRCSPISGHTSVYWYQQALGLGLQFLLWYDEGEERNRGNFPPRFSGRQFPNYSSELNVNALELEDSALYLCASSYRTGHEQYFGPGTRLTVT.

This clone appeared once. This rearrangement joins TRBV12-3 or TRBV12-4 to TRBJ2-3; D not resolved. V dropped 3 bases and J dropped 4 bases, with 5 bases sitting between them. This CDR3 is built from 12 residues. CDR3 sequence reads: CASSLRSDTQYF. CDR3 DNA: TGTGCCAGCAGTTTGAGGTCAGATACGCAGTATTTT.

Remarks on this clone: The identical CDR3 is also encoded by other nucleotide sequences in the sample. CDR3 residues: CASSPAGTSGSYEQYF. The CDR3 bases are TGTGCCAGCTCGCCTGCCGGGACTAGCGGCTCCTACGAGCAGTACTTC. The chain has TRBV18 and TRBJ2-7; 11 nucleotides match TRBD2. The CDR3 covers 16 residues. After removal of 6 bases from V and 0 bases from J, the junction contained 7 bases not matched to a gene. Germline loops: CDR1 KGHSH, CDR2 LQKENI.

The CDR3 DNA sequence: TGTGCCGCCTCCCGGACTAGCCTGGACAATGAGCAGTTCTTC. Protein: CAASRTSLDNEQFF. The J gene is TRBJ2-1, the V gene TRBV6-5; 8 bases match TRBD2. The CDR3 covers 14 residues. Germline V gene data show CDR1 as MNHEY and CDR2 as SVGAGI. V shed 11 bases and J 5 bases; nucleotides not matched to a gene: 11.

The chain is built from TRBV5-4 and TRBJ2-7; 7 bases are shared with TRBD2. Germline-derived CDR1 and CDR2 are SGHNT and YYREEE (reference sequence). With V trimmed by 2 bases and J by 6 bases, 2 bases remained unmatched. CDR3 length: 12 amino acids. The DNA of the CDR3 is TGTGCCAGCAGCTTCGGGGGGAGCGAGCAGTACTTC. Encoded protein: CASSFGGSEQYF.